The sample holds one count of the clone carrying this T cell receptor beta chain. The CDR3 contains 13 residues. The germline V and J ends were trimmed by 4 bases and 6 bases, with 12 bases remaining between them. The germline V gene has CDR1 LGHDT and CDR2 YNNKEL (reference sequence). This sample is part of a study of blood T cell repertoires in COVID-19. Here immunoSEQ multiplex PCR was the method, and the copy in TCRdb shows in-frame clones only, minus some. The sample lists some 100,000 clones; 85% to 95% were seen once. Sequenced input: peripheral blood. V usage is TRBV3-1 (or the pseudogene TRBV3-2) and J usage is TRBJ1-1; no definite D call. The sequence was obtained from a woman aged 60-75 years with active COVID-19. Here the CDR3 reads CASSPARVAEAFF. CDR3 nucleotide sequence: TGTGCCAGCAGCCCAGCGCGGGTTGCTGAAGCTTTCTTT.